Listed here are 19 T cell receptor beta chains from one sample, sequenced in a study of CD8 T cells in Susac syndrome. Random hexamers were used to reverse transcribe the RNA input (0.5 to 1 ug). TCRdb recomputed calls from the immunoSEQ multiplex PCR reads with MiXCR, one row per CDR3 protein. The sample lists about 430,000 distinct CDR3 sequences, more than 70% seen once, with under 0.15% in the top ten. What was sequenced was CD8+ T cells from PBMCs. The origin of the receptors is a human donor with multiple sclerosis.

V usage is TRBV19 and J usage is TRBJ2-5, with a possible D match to TRBD1 (5 bases). Trimming pared 6 bases from V and 1 base from J, leaving 21 bases between. CDR1 is LNHDA and CDR2 is SQIVND in the germline V gene (reference sequence). This CDR3 is 17 amino acids long. CDR3 loop: CASSTGAKDIFQETQYF. CDR3 in DNA: TGTGCCAGTAGCACCGGCGCGAAGGACATCTTCCAAGAGACCCAGTACTTC. The entire variable domain, with the rest obtained from reference TRBV19 and TRBJ2-5, is as follows: DGGITQSPKYLFRKEGQNVTLSCEQNLNHDAMYWYRQDPGQGLRLIYYSQIVNDFQKGDIAEGYSVSREKKESFPLTVTSAQKNPTAFYLCASSTGAKDIFQETQYFGPGTRLLVL.

This chain joins TRBV28 and TRBJ2-1; 16 nucleotides align to TRBD2. Germline lookup yields CDR1 MDHEN and CDR2 SYDVKM. The CDR3 length is 18 residues. With 10 bases clipped from V and 3 bases from J, the junction kept 12 bases outside the gene matches. The CDR3 bases are TGTGCCACCAAACCGGGACTAGCGGGAGGGCCTAGCTACAATGAGCAGTTCTTC. This translates into CATKPGLAGGPSYNEQFF.

The chain links TRBV10-3 to TRBJ1-2; D call uncertain. The germline CDR1 and CDR2 sequences are ENHRY and SYGVKD. The CDR3 length is 15 residues. V was trimmed by 3 bases and J by 3 bases, leaving 14 bases between them. CDR3 bases: TGTGCCATCAGTGATCGGACGGGTTTAGACTATGGCTACACCTTC. Residues: CAISDRTGLDYGYTF.

This chain joins TRBV11-3 and TRBJ2-2; 7 bases map to TRBD2. This CDR3 comprises 17 residues. V dropped 1 base and J dropped 1; count of bases not matched to a gene: 6. Germline V gene lookup returns CDR1 SGHNT and CDR2 YENEEA. The CDR3 loop reads CASSLGSSGVNTGELFF. Here the CDR3 DNA reads TGTGCCAGCAGCTTAGGATCTAGCGGCGTGAACACCGGGGAGCTGTTTTTT. The full variable domain, rest sourced from reference TRBV11-3 and TRBJ2-2, is EAGVVQSPRYKIIEKKQPVAFWCNPISGHNTLYWYLQNLGQGPELLIRYENEEAVDDSQLPKDRFSAERLKGVDSTLKIQPAELGDSAVYLCASSLGSSGVNTGELFFGEGSRLTVL.

The rearrangement links TRBV27 to TRBJ2-7; TRBD2 is a possible D gene (6 bases). The V gene lost 9 bases and the J gene lost 2 bases, with 17 bases spanning the gap. The length of the CDR3 is 14 residues. The V gene's germline CDR1 is MNHEY and CDR2 SMNVEV (reference sequence). CDR3: CARITSFDPYEQYF. DNA of the CDR3: TGTGCCAGGATTACTAGCTTTGATCCCTACGAGCAGTACTTC.

The CDR3 sequence: CASSQLLGLNQPQHF. The CDR3 nucleotides are TGCGCCAGCAGCCAACTATTAGGACTCAATCAGCCCCAGCATTTT. The rearrangement links TRBV4-1 to TRBJ1-5, with D unclear. V dropped 2 bases and J dropped 3 bases, with 11 bases sitting between them. Germline V lookup: CDR1 MGHRA, CDR2 YSYEKL. The CDR3 extends over 15 amino acids.

The V gene is TRBV5-1, the J gene TRBJ2-1, with TRBD2 as a possible D gene (6 bases). CDR3 length: 16 amino acids. Between the trimmed V and J ends, which lost 4 bases and 8 bases, there was a span of 22 bases. In germline, CDR1 is SGHRS, CDR2 YFSETQ. CDR3: CASSRDDSSEGYEQFF. CDR3 DNA sequence: TGCGCCAGCAGCAGAGATGACAGTTCGGAGGGTTATGAGCAGTTCTTC.

In this sample, this clonotype turned up once. The rearrangement joins TRBV28 to TRBJ2-1; the match to TRBD2 covers 11 bases. Germline lookup yields CDR1 MDHEN and CDR2 SYDVKM. Unmatched junction bases numbered 8, after V lost 3 bases and J lost 1 base. CDR3 length: 18 residues. The CDR3 protein is CASSLELAGVSSYNEQFF. For the CDR3, the DNA is TGTGCCAGCAGTTTGGAACTAGCGGGAGTGTCGTCCTACAATGAGCAGTTCTTC.

This rearrangement joins TRBV5-1 to TRBJ2-7; 12 nucleotides match TRBD1. After removal of 4 bases from V and 0 bases from J, the junction contained 2 bases not matched to a gene. The CDR3 covers 15 residues. Germline V gives CDR1 SGHRS, CDR2 YFSETQ. The CDR3 region has the DNA TGCGCCAGCAGCGGGGACAGGGGGCACTCCTACGAGCAGTACTTC. This codes for CASSGDRGHSYEQYF.

J is TRBJ2-2 and V is TRBV7-9; 11 nucleotides align to TRBD2. CDR1 is SEHNR and CDR2 is FQNEAQ in the germline V gene (reference sequence). Trimming cost V 4 bases and J 5 bases; bases outside gene matches: 0. This CDR3 comprises 14 residues. The CDR3 loop is CASSSSGGTGELFF. The DNA for the CDR3 is TGTGCCAGCAGCTCTAGCGGGGGGACCGGGGAGCTGTTTTTT.

The genes are TRBV30 and TRBJ2-7, with D unresolved. The V and J ends lost 0 bases and 0 bases respectively, with 21 bases between them. The CDR3 is 18 amino acids. Germline V gene lookup returns CDR1 GTSNPN and CDR2 SVGIG (reference sequence). CDR3 amino acids: CAWSVQRSRDLNSYEQYF. The CDR3 DNA reads TGTGCCTGGAGTGTACAAAGGTCTCGCGACTTAAACTCCTACGAGCAGTACTTC.

The chain combines TRBV27 with TRBJ2-3, with D possibly being TRBD1 or TRBD2 (7 bases each). Trimming removed 5 bases from V and 3 bases from J, with 15 bases in between. This CDR3 has 15 amino acids. The germline V gene has CDR1 MNHEY and CDR2 SMNVEV (reference sequence). CDR3 protein: CASSSGTVGTDTQYF. In DNA, the CDR3 is TGTGCCAGCAGTAGCGGGACAGTAGGGACAGATACGCAGTATTTT.

The chain links TRBV15 to TRBJ2-5, with D possibly TRBD1 on 5 matching bases. The CDR3 length is 15 residues. Germline V lookup: CDR1 LNHNV, CDR2 YYDKDF (reference sequence). Trimming took 2 bases from V and 4 from J, leaving 14 bases between them. This chain's CDR3 is CATSRRRQSPETQYF. DNA for the CDR3: TGTGCCACCAGCAGACGTCGACAGTCGCCAGAGACCCAGTACTTC.

Comment on this clonotype: The CDR3 carries no conserved terminal phenylalanine or tryptophan, so it likely arises from a read error. This rearrangement joins TRBV2 to TRBJ1-2; weak D call: TRBD1 (6 bases). Trimming removed 0 bases at V and 9 bases at J, with 29 bases between. This CDR3 is built from 19 residues. Per the germline V gene, CDR1 is SNHLY and CDR2 is FYNNEI. This CDR3 reads CASSEAKLGGAAHPSRYTS. The CDR3 bases are TGTGCCAGCAGTGAAGCCAAGCTGGGGGGCGCTGCCCACCCGAGTCGCTACACCTCC.

J is TRBJ1-3 and V is TRBV7-9; D ambiguous. Germline CDR1 and CDR2: SEHNR and FQNEAQ (reference sequence). Deletions cut 5 bases from V and 4 bases from J, with 18 bases between. The CDR3 sequence is 16 residues long. This chain's CDR3 is CASSPALPDWGNTIYF. Written as DNA, the CDR3 is TGTGCCAGCAGCCCCGCGCTCCCGGACTGGGGAAACACCATATATTTT. Complete variable domain (other parts from reference TRBV7-9 and TRBJ1-3): DTGVSQNPRHKITKRGQNVTFRCDPISEHNRLYWYRQTLGQGPEFLTYFQNEAQLEKSRLLSDRFSAERPKGSFSTLEIQRTEQGDSAMYLCASSPALPDWGNTIYFGEGSWLTVV.

V is TRBV12-3 or TRBV12-4 and J is TRBJ2-7; D is uncertain. The V and J ends lost 1 base and 7 bases respectively, with 11 bases between them. The CDR3 contains 13 residues. CDR3 nucleotide sequence: TGTGCCAGCAGTTTAGTGACATCTTGGGAGCAGTACTTC. Encoded protein: CASSLVTSWEQYF.

This chain links TRBV27 with TRBJ1-6; D may be TRBD1 (6 bases). CDR3 length: 11 residues. V lost 9 bases, J lost 7 bases, and 7 bases lay in between. The germline V gene has CDR1 MNHEY and CDR2 SMNVEV (reference sequence). The CDR3 DNA sequence: TGTGCCAGTGGGACAAATTCACCCCTCCACTTT. Translating it yields CASGTNSPLHF.

This chain joins TRBV4-2 and TRBJ2-7, with D perhaps TRBD1 (5 bases). Trimming removed 3 bases from V and 1 base from J, with 13 bases in between. This CDR3 region has 15 residues. Germline V CDR1 and CDR2: LGHNA, YNFKEQ. CDR3 in DNA: TGTGCCAGCAGCCACTACAGGTCCTTTTCCTACGAGCAGTACTTC. Its translation is CASSHYRSFSYEQYF.

J is TRBJ2-7 and V is TRBV29-1; D not resolved. Trimming took off 0 bases at V and 1 base at J, with 7 bases between the two ends. The CDR3 is 13 residues long. Germline CDR1 reads SQVTM; CDR2 reads ANQGSEA. The chain's CDR3 is CSVEEGNSYEQYF. As DNA, the CDR3 is TGCAGCGTTGAAGAGGGTAATTCCTACGAGCAGTACTTC.